The 14 T cell receptor beta chains reported below all come from one sample, sequenced in a study of technical replicates of blood from a handful of donors. Measured with immunoSEQ multiplex PCR; TCRdb has only the in-frame clones, and not every one. The sample consists of 75,000 to 100,000 clones, about 95% of them appearing once. Sequencing used T cells isolated from PBMCs. The receptors stem from a human donor in good health.

The J gene is TRBJ2-7, the V gene TRBV4-1, with TRBD1 identical over 7 bases. Trimming cost V 1 base and J 2 bases; bases outside gene matches: 5. The germline CDR1 and CDR2 sequences are MGHRA and YSYEKL. The CDR3 loop spans 15 amino acids. The CDR3 reads CASSQGDRPTYEQYF. As DNA, the CDR3 is TGCGCCAGCAGCCAAGGGGACAGACCGACCTACGAGCAGTACTTC.

The count of this clone is one. The rearrangement links TRBV10-3 to TRBJ2-1; 8 bases are shared with TRBD2. Germline CDR1 is ENHRY and CDR2 is SYGVKD. J gave up 13 bases and V 10 bases, and 12 bases lay outside the gene matches. The CDR3 has 12 amino acids. The CDR3 nucleotides are TGTGCCACTGCCCCCACGGGAGGGAACCAGTTCTTC. As protein: CATAPTGGNQFF.

The V gene is TRBV18, the J gene TRBJ2-6, with D possibly TRBD1 on 5 matching bases. The germline CDR1 and CDR2 sequences are KGHSH and LQKENI. The V and J ends lost 1 base and 3 bases respectively, with 7 bases between them. CDR3 length: 15 amino acids. CDR3 coding DNA: TGTGCCAGCTCACCACAGGGGCTTGGGGCCAACGTCCTGACTTTC. Its protein is CASSPQGLGANVLTF.

This clone occurred once. The chain is built from TRBV2 and TRBJ2-7, with D unresolved. Trimming pared 6 bases from V and 0 bases from J, leaving 6 bases between. The CDR3 sequence is 12 residues long. Germline CDR1 is SNHLY and CDR2 is FYNNEI. CDR3 sequence: CASRLSSYEQYF. The CDR3 DNA sequence: TGTGCCAGCAGATTGAGCTCCTACGAGCAGTACTTC.

This chain connects TRBV6-5 to TRBJ1-1; D is undetermined. The V and J ends lost 4 bases and 5 bases respectively, with 8 bases between them. CDR3 length: 12 amino acids. Germline lookup yields CDR1 MNHEY and CDR2 SVGAGI. This CDR3 reads CASSFSGTEAFF. Written as DNA, the CDR3 is TGTGCCAGCAGTTTCAGTGGTACTGAAGCTTTCTTT.

This clone has only one observation. V gene TRBV27 combines with J gene TRBJ2-5, with TRBD1 as a possible D gene (6 bases). The V end was cut by 6 bases, the J end by 5 bases, with 16 bases between. Germline V lookup: CDR1 MNHEY, CDR2 SMNVEV (reference sequence). The CDR3 is made up of 14 amino acids. The CDR3 is CASSLGRGSETQYF. The DNA of the CDR3 is TGTGCCAGCAGCCTGGGCAGGGGCTCGGAGACCCAGTACTTC.

The chain recombines TRBV9 with TRBJ1-1, with 10 bases matching TRBD1. The germline V gene has CDR1 SGDLS and CDR2 YYNGEE. The CDR3 covers 15 residues. V shed 2 bases, J shed 0 bases, and the junction held 1 base outside the gene matches. CDR3 DNA: TGTGCCAGCAGCGTCGGGACAGGGGTGAACACTGAAGCTTTCTTT. Its protein is CASSVGTGVNTEAFF.

The rearrangement uses TRBV6-6 and TRBJ2-3; tentative D call: TRBD1 (5 bases). Deletions cut 2 bases from V and 3 bases from J, with 9 bases between. Germline V gene data show CDR1 as MNHNY and CDR2 as SVGAGI (reference sequence). The CDR3 runs to 14 residues. The CDR3 spells CASSYLGQTDTQYF. For the CDR3, the DNA is TGTGCCAGCAGTTACCTTGGACAAACAGATACGCAGTATTTT.

The table lists this clone with a count of one. V and J are TRBV19 and TRBJ1-4; 7 positions agree with TRBD1. With 6 bases clipped from V and 14 bases from J, the junction kept 12 bases outside the gene matches. This CDR3 spans 13 amino acids. In germline, CDR1 is LNHDA, CDR2 SQIVND (reference sequence). CDR3 sequence (DNA): TGTGCCAGTAGCCAGATACAGGGGATCAACCTGTTTTTT. Its translation: CASSQIQGINLFF.

The chain has TRBV23-1 and TRBJ2-1; TRBD1 matches at 9 bases. TRBV23-1 is recorded as an ORF, its role being uncertain. Trimming cost V 3 bases and J 1 base; bases outside gene matches: 7. The CDR3 is 17 residues long. As DNA, the CDR3 is TGCGCCAGCAGTCACCCTATACAGGGGGCATCCTACAATGAGCAGTTCTTC. This encodes CASSHPIQGASYNEQFF.

This clone occurred a few times. The chain combines TRBV19 with TRBJ2-1; 11 nucleotides align to TRBD2. Germline V gene sequence: CDR1 LNHDA, CDR2 SQIVND (reference sequence). The CDR3 contains 15 residues. V shed 2 bases and J 9 bases; nucleotides not matched to a gene: 6. CDR3 sequence: CASSIQASGRFEQFF. DNA for the CDR3: TGTGCCAGTAGTATACAGGCTAGCGGGAGGTTTGAGCAGTTCTTC.

V is TRBV2 and J is TRBJ1-5; unclear D gene. Trimming pared 0 bases from V and 0 bases from J, leaving 15 bases between. Per the germline V gene, CDR1 is SNHLY and CDR2 is FYNNEI. The CDR3 consists of 18 residues. The CDR3 region has the DNA TGTGCCAGCAGTGAAGCACCACCGGGAGGATATAGCAATCAGCCCCAGCATTTT. It codes for CASSEAPPGGYSNQPQHF.

V and J are TRBV9 and TRBJ2-3; no firm D call. The length of the CDR3 is 14 residues. Germline values: CDR1 SGDLS, CDR2 YYNGEE. Trimming left V 4 bases short and J 0 bases short, with 9 bases between. The CDR3 region is CASSYDGSTDTQYF. In DNA, the CDR3 is TGTGCCAGCAGCTACGACGGGAGCACAGATACGCAGTATTTT.

This clone was observed a handful of times. This rearrangement joins TRBV30 to TRBJ1-1; D gene unclear. The CDR3 has 17 residues. V shed 0 bases and J shed 7 bases, with 24 bases lying between them. Germline CDR1 and CDR2: GTSNPN and SVGIG (reference sequence). CDR3 bases: TGTGCCTGGAGTGTACGCAGGAGAGGGATACGACGTTATGAAGCTTTCTTT. Translation: CAWSVRRRGIRRYEAFF.